This TCR beta chain was sequenced in a study of T-cell memory formation after mild COVID-19. General study results and limits: The pre-infection memory compartment contained some responding clones, suggesting cross-reactive memory joined.

Each CDR3 protein is one row after TCRdb ran MiXCR on the 5' RACE reads. Counted here are roughly 62,000 distinct CDR3 sequences, 9% to 9.5% occurring once; the ten biggest clones make up about 1%. As to this clonotype: Its antigen is currently unknown.

The sample was PBMCs or a T cell subset sorted from them (not recorded which). This TCR was recovered from a man aged 18 to 30 who had mild COVID-19 (a few samples of this study predate the infection). Cell type and time point are not known.

The CDR3, as DNA: TGTGCCACCAGCAGGACGAGGGGTTTGTACACTGAAGCTTTCTTT. This sequence encodes CATSRTRGLYTEAFF. The rearrangement joins TRBV15 to TRBJ1-1; possible D gene TRBD1, 5 bases. Germline CDR1 reads LNHNV; CDR2 reads YYDKDF (reference sequence). The V end lost 3 bases, the J end lost 3 bases, and 14 bases lay between the germline ends. The CDR3 runs to 15 residues.